One sample yielded the 14 T cell receptor beta chains listed below, sequenced in a study of glioma-infiltrating T cells. TCR alpha and beta CDR3 regions were amplified from RNA using iRepertoire nested multiplex PCR. TCRdb reanalysed the multiplex PCR reads using MiXCR and keeps one entry per CDR3 protein. This sample has a few hundred thousand distinct CDR3 sequences, with approximately 42% found just once. The sequenced material came from glioma tissue, nonneoplastic brain tissue, or PBMCs (not recorded which). These receptor sequences come from a human donor with low-grade glioma or glioblastoma, undergoing nonglioma brain surgery, or in good health (not recorded which).

Details on this clonotype: No conserved phenylalanine or tryptophan is present at the end of the CDR3, so a read error is the likely explanation. This chain uses TRBV6-6 with TRBJ1-1; tentative D call: TRBD1 (6 bases). This CDR3 spans 15 amino acids. Between the trimmed V and J ends, which lost 0 bases and 8 bases, there was a span of 16 bases. The germline V gene encodes CDR1 MNHNY and CDR2 SVGAGI (reference sequence). Here the CDR3 DNA reads TGTGCCAGCAGTTACTCGAGCACACAGGGACCAGAAGCTTTCTCT. Translated, it gives CASSYSSTQGPEAFS.

This chain connects TRBV7-2 to TRBJ2-3; TRBD1 is a possible D gene (6 bases). The CDR3 is made up of 16 amino acids. Trimming took 3 bases from V and 4 from J, leaving 17 bases between them. Germline V lookup: CDR1 SGHTA, CDR2 FQGNSA. Here the CDR3 reads CASSLDFRGRADTQYF. CDR3 bases: TGTGCCAGCAGCTTGGATTTCAGGGGACGGGCAGATACGCAGTATTTT.

In DNA, the CDR3 is TGTGCCAGCAGCCCCACTAGGTTCCAGGGGGAGGAAAAACTGTTTTTT. It yields the protein CASSPTRFQGEEKLFF. The chain is built from TRBV4-2 and TRBJ1-4, with TRBD1 matching 7 bases. This CDR3 has 16 amino acids. Unmatched junction bases numbered 13, after V lost 4 bases and J lost 8 bases. The germline V gene encodes CDR1 LGHNA and CDR2 YNFKEQ.

By share, this clonotype ranks as medium-sized. This CDR3 reads CSAMFSNQPQHF. CDR3 sequence (DNA): TGCAGTGCTATGTTTAGCAATCAGCCCCAGCATTTT. The rearrangement links TRBV20-1 to TRBJ1-5; no definite D call. The germline V gene encodes CDR1 DFQATT and CDR2 SNEGSKA (reference sequence). Trimming shortened V by 4 bases and J by 0 bases, and 4 bases separated the two germline ends. This CDR3 has 12 residues.

This clonotype came up many times. V and J are TRBV20-1 and TRBJ1-1, with a tentative D call TRBD1 (5 bases). V was cut by 3 bases and J by 8 bases, with 13 bases left in between. The CDR3 is 12 amino acids. Germline loops: CDR1 DFQATT, CDR2 SNEGSKA (reference sequence). CDR3 sequence reads: CSARRDLWEAFF. Written as DNA, the CDR3 is TGCAGTGCTAGGCGGGACCTGTGGGAAGCTTTCTTT.

Many counts were recorded for this clonotype. The rearrangement links TRBV27 to TRBJ2-7, with D possibly TRBD2 on 6 matching bases. CDR3 size: 15 residues. Germline lookup yields CDR1 MNHEY and CDR2 SMNVEV (reference sequence). The ends were cut back, 2 bases at V and 1 base at J, with 12 bases in the middle. The chain's CDR3 is CASSLLPSASYEQYF. DNA of the CDR3: TGTGCCAGCAGTTTACTGCCTAGCGCGTCCTACGAGCAGTACTTC.

DNA of the CDR3: TGCGCCAGCAGCATAGGGCCGCAGAGCTCCTACAATGAGCAGTTCTTC. Translation: CASSIGPQSSYNEQFF. This chain links TRBV4-1 with TRBJ2-1; D is uncertain. V was shortened by 5 bases and J by 0 bases, with 14 bases between the two germline ends. CDR1 is MGHRA, CDR2 YSYEKL, per germline. CDR3 length equals 16 residues.

This clonotype was detected a few times. This chain joins TRBV20-1 and TRBJ2-2; 9 bases align to TRBD2. V was pared by 0 bases and J by 5 bases, with 10 bases of the junction left unmatched. The length of the CDR3 is 17 residues. Germline loops: CDR1 DFQATT, CDR2 SNEGSKA (reference sequence). CDR3 in DNA: TGCAGTGCTAGAGACTTCGAGGTAGCGGGAGAGACCGGGGAGCTGTTTTTT. Translation: CSARDFEVAGETGELFF.

The table lists this clonotype with a few counts. J is TRBJ2-3 and V is TRBV7-2, with D unresolved. CDR1 is SGHTA and CDR2 is FQGNSA in the germline V gene. This CDR3 spans 15 amino acids. The germline V and J ends were trimmed by 1 base and 0 bases, with 8 bases remaining between them. Written as DNA, the CDR3 is TGTGCCAGCAGCTTAGAGCTCACTAGCACAGATACGCAGTATTTT. Translation: CASSLELTSTDTQYF.

This sequence joins TRBV18 and TRBJ2-1; 10 bases map to TRBD2. Per the germline V gene, CDR1 is KGHSH and CDR2 is LQKENI. With V trimmed by 3 bases and J by 5 bases, 1 base remained unmatched. The CDR3 runs 14 residues. CDR3 sequence reads: CASSPGLADNEQFF. The CDR3 bases are TGTGCCAGCTCACCTGGACTAGCGGACAATGAGCAGTTCTTC.

Only a few counts were recorded for this clonotype. This rearrangement joins TRBV20-1 to TRBJ2-1; D is perhaps TRBD2 (5 bases). The CDR3 contains 14 residues. Germline CDR1 and CDR2: DFQATT and SNEGSKA (reference sequence). V lost 3 bases, J lost 3 bases, and 12 bases lay in between. CDR3 nucleotide sequence: TGCAGTGCTAGTCGGGGAGTGGGCTACAATGAGCAGTTCTTC. This encodes CSASRGVGYNEQFF.

This rearrangement joins TRBV4-1 to TRBJ2-1; 8 positions match TRBD1. V lost 2 bases and J lost 6; bases outside the gene matches: 12. Germline V gene lookup returns CDR1 MGHRA and CDR2 YSYEKL. This CDR3 spans 17 amino acids. The CDR3 loop is CASSQIGSGTGGNEQFF. Here the CDR3 DNA reads TGCGCCAGCAGCCAAATCGGGTCCGGGACAGGAGGCAATGAGCAGTTCTTC.

With regard to this clonotype: A read error may be the cause here, since a much bigger clone is one base away. The chain uses TRBV15 and TRBJ2-2, with D perhaps matching TRBD2 (6 bases). The CDR3 loop spans 15 amino acids. V lost 7 bases and J 4 bases, leaving 16 bases between the germline ends. Per germline, CDR1 LNHNV and CDR2 YYDKDF (reference sequence). The CDR3 coding sequence is TGTGCCACCACTTCGGACTACTCAGGCACCGGGGAGCTGTTTTTT. Its protein is CATTSDYSGTGELFF.

As DNA, the CDR3 is TGTGCCACCAGTGAGACTCTGGGGGAGAGAACTAGCACAGATACGCAGTATTTT. Its translation: CATSETLGERTSTDTQYF. The chain joins TRBV24-1 to TRBJ2-3; the D call may be TRBD1 or TRBD2 (5 bases each). The CDR3 is made up of 18 amino acids. Germline V lookup: CDR1 KGHDR, CDR2 SFDVKD. V lost 4 bases, J lost 0 bases, and 19 bases lay in between.